This record covers a single TCR beta chain. Its antigen is not identified. The data originate from a study of graft-versus-host responses after intestinal transplantation. Study details: Multivisceral, liver-intestinal, or isolated intestinal grafts went to recipients. Following induction with anti-thymocyte globulin, all recipients were given tacrolimus and steroids for approximately three years. Study-wide results and limits: Individuals who had graft-donor T cell macrochimerism had allografts that showed high graft-versus-host to host-versus-graft clonal ratios. Peak levels of circulating GvH clones tracked with early post-transplant HvG declines.

V was clipped by 4 bases and J by 9 bases; unmatched bases: 9. Looked up from germline, CDR1 is ENHRY and CDR2 is SYGVKD. The CDR3 contains 15 residues. Only in-frame clones appear in the TCRdb table, and some are missing; sequencing was by immunoSEQ multiplex PCR. The sample records around 16,000 clones, around 90% being singletons. Sequenced material: PBMCs, taken approximately 16 weeks after intestinal transplant. The receptor's source is a human patient who received an intestinal transplant, so some T cells may come from the graft donor. The chain links TRBV10-3 to TRBJ2-1; 10 bases are a match to TRBD1. Written as DNA, the CDR3 is TGTGCCATCAGTGCCCGGGACAGGGGAATGAGTGAGCAGTTCTTC. Translation gives CAISARDRGMSEQFF.